This T cell receptor (beta chain) was sequenced in a study of T cells in Graves' hyperthyroidism and ophthalmopathy. This clonotype was found many times. TCR beta CDR3 region amplification was performed from RNA transcripts. When the TCR CDR3 underwent first-round RT-PCR, the HTBI primer set was used. TCRdb ran MiXCR on the multiplex PCR reads and lists one entry per CDR3 protein. The data contain some 300,000 distinct CDR3 sequences, about an eighth of them seen just once; the ten biggest clones take up 6.5% to 10%. Trimming at V came to 5 bases and at J to 2 bases, leaving 4 bases not matched to a gene. The CDR3 consists of 14 residues.

The specimen was blood. The TCR was taken from a woman in her twenties or thirties with Graves' hyperthyroidism that later progressed to Graves' ophthalmopathy. The chain joins TRBV12-3 or TRBV12-4 to TRBJ2-5, with 8 bases fitting TRBD2. CDR3 in amino acids: CASSTGLGQETQYF. As DNA, the CDR3 is TGTGCCAGCAGTACGGGACTAGGGCAAGAGACCCAGTACTTC.